The entry below describes one T cell receptor beta chain. Other DNA sequences in the sample encode the same CDR3. Followed longitudinally, the Seattle patients had been enrolled during active infection. Trimming took off 4 bases at V and 1 base at J, with 9 bases between the two ends. CDR3 length: 14 residues. Germline loops: CDR1 SNHLY, CDR2 FYNNEI. The data stem from a study of blood T cell repertoires in COVID-19. Study-level background: Samples of COVID-19 (acute and convalescent) were obtained from the United States, Italy and Spain. From T cells, B-cell-depleted T cells, or PBMCs came the material, which was cDNA or gDNA.

How the authors handled the data: Using reference gene primer amplification, nucleated cell counts were estimated. Clones were read by immunoSEQ multiplex PCR, and TCRdb kept only the in-frame ones, dropping some. V, J and clone size reflect that table, while D and trimming were determined from the DNA. Here the sample spans about 300,000 clones, 90% being singletons. Sequenced material: peripheral blood. The source is a woman aged 25 to 45 with COVID-19, enrolled during active disease. This chain joins TRBV2 and TRBJ2-3; a weak D match, TRBD2 (5 bases). The CDR3 coding sequence is TGTGCCAGCAGTGTTCGGGGAGGCACAGATACGCAGTATTTT. Translated: CASSVRGGTDTQYF.